These 15 T cell receptor beta chains were all obtained from the same sample, sequenced in a study of cytomegalovirus exposure and HLA in healthy donors. PCR involved 60 Vbeta and 13 Jbeta primers. Assay used: immunoSEQ multiplex PCR; TCRdb lists only in-frame clones, some missing. The repertoire holds 130,000 or so clones, with about 80% as singletons. Input material: PBMCs. The receptors stem from a woman in her forties or fifties in good health and CMV-seropositive.

This sequence joins TRBV6-7 and TRBJ1-5, with 7 bases lining up with TRBD1. TRBV6-7 is an open reading frame whose function is uncertain. CDR3 length: 16 residues. V shed 7 bases, J shed 5 bases, and the junction held 14 bases outside the gene matches. CDR3 amino acids: CASIHPWDSKYQPQHF. CDR3 coding DNA: TGTGCCAGCATTCACCCTTGGGACAGCAAGTATCAGCCCCAGCATTTT.

V is TRBV27 and J is TRBJ2-7; 10 positions agree with TRBD1. The ends lost 5 bases at V and 2 bases at J; junction bases unmatched: 3. The CDR3 has 14 amino acids. Looked up from germline, CDR1 is MNHEY and CDR2 is SMNVEV (reference sequence). The CDR3 nucleotides are TGTGCCAGCAGTGAGGACAGGGGGACCTACGAGCAGTACTTC. Protein: CASSEDRGTYEQYF.

J is TRBJ1-5 and V is TRBV28, with D perhaps TRBD1 (6 bases). The length of the CDR3 is 15 residues. V lost 5 bases to trimming and J lost 0 bases, with 11 bases between them. Germline V gene data show CDR1 as MDHEN and CDR2 as SYDVKM. This chain's CDR3 is CASSTTGYSNQPQHF. Written as DNA, the CDR3 is TGTGCCAGCAGTACAACAGGGTATAGCAATCAGCCCCAGCATTTT. Using reference TRBV28 and TRBJ1-5 for the parts outside the CDR3, the full variable domain is DVKVTQSSRYLVKRTGEKVFLECVQDMDHENMFWYRQDPGLGLRLIYFSYDVKMKEKGDIPEGYSVSREKKERFSLILESASTNQTSMYLCASSTTGYSNQPQHFGDGTRLSIL.

The chain couples TRBV6-6 to TRBJ1-6; D ambiguous. The germline gives CDR1 MNHNY, CDR2 SVGAGI (reference sequence). The CDR3 spans 13 residues. Trimming took off 2 bases at V and 7 bases at J, with 6 bases between the two ends. The CDR3 region has the DNA TGTGCCAGCAGTTACGAGAGAAATTCACCCCTCCACTTT. This sequence encodes CASSYERNSPLHF.

This clone appeared a few times. The rearrangement joins TRBV2 to TRBJ2-2, with a tentative D call TRBD1 (5 bases). Germline V gene lookup returns CDR1 SNHLY and CDR2 FYNNEI. V dropped 6 bases and J dropped 5 bases, with 16 bases sitting between them. The CDR3 has 15 amino acids. CDR3 amino acids: CASRGRQGLTGELFF. The CDR3 DNA is TGTGCCAGCAGGGGGCGGCAGGGTTTGACCGGGGAGCTGTTTTTT.

The J gene is TRBJ2-5, the V gene TRBV19; D may be TRBD1 (6 bases). Germline values: CDR1 LNHDA, CDR2 SQIVND (reference sequence). Between the trimmed V and J ends, which lost 6 bases and 5 bases, there was a span of 16 bases. This CDR3 has 14 residues. The CDR3 DNA reads as TGTGCCAGTAGCCGTGGGACCCAGGGGGAGACCCAGTACTTC. Amino acids: CASSRGTQGETQYF.

The chain has TRBV12-5 and TRBJ1-1; possibly TRBD1 for D (5 bases). This CDR3 comprises 17 residues. Germline values: CDR1 LGHNT, CDR2 FRNRAP. V lost 0 bases to trimming and J lost 5 bases, with 19 bases between them. CDR3 loop: CASGLVPDGRVWTEAFF. The CDR3 DNA reads as TGTGCTAGTGGTTTGGTACCCGATGGCAGGGTTTGGACTGAAGCTTTCTTT. The full variable domain, its missing parts supplied by reference TRBV12-5 and TRBJ1-1, is DARVTQTPRHKVTEMGQEVTMRCQPILGHNTVFWYRQTMMQGLELLAYFRNRAPLDDSGMPKDRFSAEMPDATLATLKIQPSEPRDSAVYFCASGLVPDGRVWTEAFFGQGTRLTVV.

V gene TRBV6-6 combines with J gene TRBJ2-2, with 8 bases matching TRBD1. With V trimmed by 4 bases and J by 3 bases, 1 base remained unmatched. This CDR3 is built from 14 residues. Per the germline V gene, CDR1 is MNHNY and CDR2 is SVGAGI (reference sequence). The CDR3 nucleotides read TGTGCCAGCAGTTGGACAGGGTACACCGGGGAGCTGTTTTTT. Translation gives CASSWTGYTGELFF.

The genes are TRBV4-2 and TRBJ2-2; TRBD1 is a possible D gene (6 bases). This CDR3 region has 16 residues. Germline V gene data show CDR1 as LGHNA and CDR2 as YNFKEQ. Between the trimmed V and J ends, which lost 0 bases and 4 bases, there was a span of 12 bases. CDR3: CASSQENRVGTGELFF. DNA of the CDR3: TGTGCCAGCAGCCAAGAAAACAGGGTGGGCACCGGGGAGCTGTTTTTT.

This chain joins TRBV6-6 and TRBJ2-1; no clear D. V lost 5 bases, J lost 9 bases, and 11 bases lay in between. The CDR3 runs to 12 residues. CDR1 is MNHNY and CDR2 is SVGAGI in the germline V gene (reference sequence). CDR3 bases: TGTGCCAGCAGTCTTGACCCGGGTGAGCAGTTCTTC. It codes for CASSLDPGEQFF.

This rearrangement joins TRBV9 to TRBJ2-5; tentatively, D is TRBD2 (6 bases). V lost 4 bases, J lost 9 bases, and 16 bases lay in between. The germline V gene has CDR1 SGDLS and CDR2 YYNGEE. The CDR3 extends over 13 amino acids. This CDR3 reads CASSPGGQEAQYF. The CDR3 bases are TGTGCCAGCAGCCCCGGAGGGCAGGAGGCCCAGTACTTC.

The chain is built from TRBV28 and TRBJ1-1; 7 bases line up with TRBD1. The CDR3 has 14 residues. Unmatched junction bases numbered 6, after V lost 7 bases and J lost 1 base. The germline V gene has CDR1 MDHEN and CDR2 SYDVKM. The CDR3 loop reads CASNEGARNTEAFF. CDR3 DNA sequence: TGTGCCAGCAACGAGGGGGCGCGGAACACTGAAGCTTTCTTT.

This rearrangement joins TRBV7-2 to TRBJ2-3; TRBD1 is a possible D gene (6 bases). V lost 5 bases and J lost 0, with 9 bases in between. Looked up from germline, CDR1 is SGHTA and CDR2 is FQGNSA. There are 14 residues in the CDR3. The CDR3 loop is CASSMDSSTDTQYF. For the CDR3, the DNA is TGTGCCAGCAGCATGGACAGTAGCACAGATACGCAGTATTTT.

The V gene is TRBV27, the J gene TRBJ2-1, with TRBD2 matching 7 bases. V was clipped by 4 bases and J by 7 bases; unmatched bases: 7. There are 14 residues in the CDR3. Germline V gene data show CDR1 as MNHEY and CDR2 as SMNVEV (reference sequence). The CDR3 is CASSSRGDANEQFF. The CDR3 nucleotides are TGTGCCAGCAGTTCACGGGGGGACGCGAATGAGCAGTTCTTC.

The V call is TRBV7-9, the J call TRBJ2-1; 9 bases are a match to TRBD2. The CDR3 has 13 residues. Germline loops: CDR1 SEHNR, CDR2 FQNEAQ (reference sequence). The CDR3 reads CATTAGGLDEQFF. The CDR3, as DNA: TGTGCTACTACGGCGGGAGGGCTCGATGAGCAGTTCTTC. Looking up the rest from reference TRBV7-9 and TRBJ2-1 gives the full variable domain: DTGVSQNPRHKITKRGQNVTFRCDPISEHNRLYWYRQTLGQGPEFLTYFQNEAQLEKSRLLSDRFSAERPKGSFSTLEIQRTEQGDSAMYLCATTAGGLDEQFFGPGTRLTVL.